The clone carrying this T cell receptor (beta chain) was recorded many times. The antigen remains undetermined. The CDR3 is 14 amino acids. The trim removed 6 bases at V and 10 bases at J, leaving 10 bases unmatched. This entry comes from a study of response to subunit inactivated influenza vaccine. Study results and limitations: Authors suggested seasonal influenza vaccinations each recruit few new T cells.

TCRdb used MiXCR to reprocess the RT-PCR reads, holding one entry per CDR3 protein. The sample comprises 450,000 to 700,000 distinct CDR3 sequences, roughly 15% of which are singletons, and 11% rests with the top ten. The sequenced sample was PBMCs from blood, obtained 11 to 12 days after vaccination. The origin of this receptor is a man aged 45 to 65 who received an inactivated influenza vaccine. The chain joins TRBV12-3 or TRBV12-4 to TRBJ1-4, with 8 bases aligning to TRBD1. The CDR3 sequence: CASRQQGDRGKLFF. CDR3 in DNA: TGTGCCAGCAGACAACAGGGGGATAGAGGAAAACTGTTTTTT.